The 18 T cell receptor beta chains below come from one sample, sequenced in a study of tumor-infiltrating lymphocytes in primary liver carcinoma. cDNA specific to TCR beta was made from 500 ng of total RNA, with a constant-region primer employed for priming. Nested multiplex PCR, run for three rounds with slightly modified ARM-PCR, yielded TCR beta libraries. The first two PCR rounds used TRBV1-TRBV30 primers with a Cbeta primer, 10 cycles each. MiXCR, run by TCRdb on the multiplex PCR reads, gives a single entry per CDR3 protein. The table records approximately 100,000 distinct CDR3 sequences, 55% to 80% of them present only once. Between roughly 20 and 32 mg of unsorted bulk tissue served as the source from which RNA and DNA were co-extracted. The source material was liver tumor tissue from sampling region 2. Noted subset: tumor region T2, inferior pole. The receptors here all came from a woman in her fifties or sixties with primary liver carcinoma and hepatitis B virus infection.

In its sample, this clonotype was seen once. As the CDR3 is not closed by the conserved phenylalanine or tryptophan, this likely results from a read error. The chain links TRBV30 to TRBJ2-7; D may be TRBD1 (5 bases). V was shortened by 7 bases and J by 7 bases, with 14 bases between the two germline ends. CDR3 length: 11 amino acids. Germline V gene data show CDR1 as GTSNPN and CDR2 as SVGIG (reference sequence). CDR3 residues: CALSQGKEQYS. CDR3 nucleotide sequence: TGTGCCTTGTCCCAGGGCAAGGAGCAGTACTCC.

In its sample, this clonotype was seen a few times. V usage is TRBV28 and J usage is TRBJ2-1; TRBD1 might be the D (6 bases). CDR3 length: 16 amino acids. Trimming cost V 4 bases and J 2 bases, with 15 bases left between them. CDR1 MDHEN and CDR2 SYDVKM come from the germline V gene. CDR3 residues: CASSSSGTPTYNEQFF. DNA for the CDR3: TGTGCCAGCAGTTCTTCCGGGACACCCACCTACAATGAGCAGTTCTTC.

About this clonotype itself: A read error may produce the germline difference seen at one junction end. The chain combines TRBV28 with TRBJ2-1; possibly TRBD1 for D (7 bases). The CDR3 is 16 amino acids. Germline values: CDR1 MDHEN, CDR2 SYDVKM. The CDR3 loop is CAGRQGGLRSYNEQFF. CDR3 nucleotide sequence: TGTGCCGGCAGGCAGGGGGGCCTTAGGTCCTACAATGAGCAGTTCTTC.

This clonotype showed up many times. V usage is TRBV5-5 and J usage is TRBJ1-6; no reliable D call. The length of the CDR3 is 14 residues. V was cut by 0 bases and J by 10 bases, with 11 bases left in between. Germline V gives CDR1 SGHKS, CDR2 YYEKEE (reference sequence). In DNA, the CDR3 is TGTGCCAGCAGCTTGGCAAGACACGGATCACCCCTCCACTTT. Translated, it gives CASSLARHGSPLHF.

Notes on this clonotype: A junction end diverges from the germline sequence, so it may reflect a read error. The rearrangement joins TRBV11-3 to TRBJ2-1; D is possibly TRBD1 (5 bases). Germline lookup yields CDR1 SGHNT and CDR2 YENEEA. CDR3 length: 17 amino acids. CDR3 region: CTSNLGRGRISYDEQFF. CDR3 nucleotides: TGTACCAGCAACTTGGGAAGGGGTCGTATATCCTACGATGAGCAGTTCTTC.

On this clonotype itself: As the CDR3 is not closed by the conserved phenylalanine or tryptophan, this likely results from a read error. J is TRBJ2-1 and V is TRBV11-2, with 11 bases aligning to TRBD2. This CDR3 is 17 amino acids long. Germline V gene lookup returns CDR1 SGHAT and CDR2 FQNNGV. Written as DNA, the CDR3 is TGTACTAGCAGCTTAGGTCTGGTAGCGGGAGGGCCGAATGAGCAGTTCGTC. It yields the protein CTSSLGLVAGGPNEQFV.

This clonotype has at least ten counts. The chain couples TRBV5-4 to TRBJ1-4, with no clear D. The ends were cut back, 4 bases at V and 10 bases at J, with 11 bases in the middle. The CDR3 consists of 12 residues. Looked up from germline, CDR1 is SGHNT and CDR2 is YYREEE (reference sequence). The CDR3 sequence is CASSRELGKLFF. The CDR3 DNA follows: TGTGCCAGCAGCCGAGAGTTGGGAAAACTGTTTTTT.

Worth noting for this clonotype: A read error may account for a junction end that differs from germline. This sequence joins TRBV12-3 or TRBV12-4 and TRBJ1-1, with no clear D. This CDR3 spans 15 amino acids. CDR3 loop: CVSSLSPGLAGKAFF. CDR3 nucleotides: TGTGTCAGCAGTTTATCCCCCGGGCTTGCGGGGAAAGCCTTCTTT.

In regard to this clonotype: With a much larger clone just one base away, this may be a read error. The CDR3 loop is CASSLGGNPRILRETQYF. In DNA, the CDR3 is TGTGCCAGCAGCTTAGGCGGGAACCCCAGAATACTTAGAGAGACCCAGTACTTC. The rearrangement uses TRBV7-9 and TRBJ2-5; maybe TRBD2 (6 bases). The length of the CDR3 is 18 residues. The germline gives CDR1 SEHNR, CDR2 FQNEAQ (reference sequence). Trimming took 1 base from V and 4 from J, leaving 22 bases between them. Based on the CDR3 plus reference TRBV7-9 and TRBJ2-5, the full variable domain is DTGVSQNPRHKITKRGQNVTFRCDPISEHNRLYWYRQTLGQGPEFLTYFQNEAQLEKSRLLSDRFSAERPKGSFSTLEIQRTEQGDSAMYLCASSLGGNPRILRETQYFGPGTRLLVL.

The chain has TRBV29-1 and TRBJ1-1; D is unresolved. The CDR3 spans 11 residues. Germline V gives CDR1 SQVTM, CDR2 ANQGSEA. V shed 7 bases and J shed 11 bases, with 17 bases lying between them. The DNA of the CDR3 is TGCAGCGATGATCCAGAGGCTAGTGCTTTCTTT. Protein product: CSDDPEASAFF.

As DNA, the CDR3 is TGTGCCAGCAGCCTGTCAGGGCCTGGGGCCAACGTCCTGACTTTC. This sequence encodes CASSLSGPGANVLTF. The J gene is TRBJ2-6, the V gene TRBV11-3; D may be TRBD1 (5 bases). The V end was cut by 5 bases, the J end by 2 bases, with 10 bases between. From germline, CDR1 is SGHNT and CDR2 YENEEA. The CDR3 has 15 residues.

This clonotype was detected once. A junction boundary mismatches the germline segment, possibly from a read error. The V and J genes are TRBV11-2 and TRBJ2-3; possible D gene TRBD2, 6 bases. The CDR3 has 17 residues. CDR1 and CDR2 from the germline V gene are SGHAT and FQNNGV. This CDR3 reads CASSLGGLTYTSDAQYF. CDR3 nucleotides: TGTGCCAGCAGCTTAGGGGGACTTACATACACGTCAGATGCGCAGTATTTT.

As to this clonotype: At one boundary the junction diverges from the germline segment, which might be a read error. The chain joins TRBV2 to TRBJ2-1, with 8 bases fitting TRBD1. Germline values: CDR1 SNHLY, CDR2 FYNNEI. The CDR3 runs 15 residues. The chain's CDR3 is CASIRGPQTYDEQFF. The CDR3 bases are TGTGCCAGCATCAGGGGGCCACAAACCTACGATGAGCAGTTCTTC.

On this clonotype itself: A much bigger clone sits one base away, suggesting this may be a read error. V is TRBV7-9 and J is TRBJ2-6; perhaps TRBD1 as D (5 bases). Germline loops: CDR1 SEHNR, CDR2 FQNEAQ (reference sequence). CDR3 length: 13 amino acids. The CDR3 reads CASSLSGANVLSF. CDR3 in DNA: TGTGCCAGCAGCCTCTCTGGGGCCAACGTCCTGAGTTTC.

Note on this clonotype: Since no conserved phenylalanine or tryptophan closes the CDR3, a read error is the likely cause. This sequence joins TRBV6-2 or TRBV6-3 and TRBJ2-1, with a tentative D call TRBD2 (6 bases). CDR1 is MNHEY, CDR2 SVGEGT, per germline. CDR3 length: 16 residues. V was pared by 0 bases and J by 8 bases, with 17 bases between. CDR3 residues: CASSYSHREPTHEQFS. The DNA for the CDR3 is TGTGCCAGCAGTTACTCCCACCGGGAGCCAACCCATGAGCAGTTCTCC.

This clonotype was recorded only once. V gene TRBV28 combines with J gene TRBJ2-7; possible D gene TRBD2, 7 bases. V lost 5 bases and J 4 bases, leaving 21 bases between the germline ends. This CDR3 is built from 16 residues. Germline V gene sequence: CDR1 MDHEN, CDR2 SYDVKM. CDR3 coding DNA: TGTGCCAGCAGTGCTGGGGGGGCAGGATGTATATACGAGCAGTACTTC. Protein: CASSAGGAGCIYEQYF.

A word on this clonotype: It may be a read error: a sequence one base away is much more abundant. CDR3 DNA: TGTGCCAGCAGCCATCGCGATGACAGGGCGAACACTGGAGCTTTCTTT. It specifies CASSHRDDRANTGAFF. The rearrangement joins TRBV14 to TRBJ1-1, with 7 bases identical to TRBD1. Germline CDR1 reads SGHDN; CDR2 reads FVKESK. The CDR3 is 16 amino acids.

Comments on this clonotype: One end of the junction is discordant with germline, which a read error may explain. This chain uses TRBV24-1 with TRBJ2-1, with 7 bases aligning to TRBD1. Germline V gene sequence: CDR1 KGHDR, CDR2 SFDVKD. The CDR3 sequence is 16 residues long. CDR3 sequence reads: CAISDTSGGSYNEQFF. In DNA, the CDR3 is TGTGCCATCAGTGATACTTCAGGGGGCTCCTACAATGAGCAGTTCTTC.